This TCR beta chain was obtained from a study of radiotherapy plus CTLA-4 blockade in lung cancer. TCRdb's table, derived via immunoSEQ multiplex PCR, lists solely in-frame clones and lacks some. Of 56,000 or so clones in the sample, around 85% are singletons; the top ten hold around 16%. Trimming left V 5 bases short and J 0 bases short, with 14 bases between. CDR1 is SGHTA and CDR2 is FQGNSA in the germline V gene. This CDR3 has 16 amino acids. This clonotype was sampled from a human donor with non-small cell lung cancer who had a complete response to radiotherapy plus ipilimumab. Sequenced here: peripheral blood, sampled from a patient treated with radiotherapy plus ipilimumab. The V gene is TRBV7-2, the J gene TRBJ1-5, with D uncertain. The CDR3 DNA reads TGTGCCAGCAGCCGTTCTGGGCACCCTAGCAATCAGCCCCAGCATTTT. It is translated as CASSRSGHPSNQPQHF.